One and the same sample provided the 30 T cell receptor beta chains below, sequenced in a study of T cell changes during pregnancy in multiple sclerosis. TCRdb's copy holds only in-frame clones and misses some; the assay was immunoSEQ multiplex PCR. Found here are 60,000 to 85,000 clones, about 95% of them singletons; the top ten hold about 0.6%. The sequencing here drew on peripheral blood, taken in the third trimester of pregnancy. The origin of the receptors is a female donor with multiple sclerosis, enrolled in a pregnancy study.

The chain uses TRBV19 and TRBJ2-7, with 9 nucleotides matching TRBD1. There are 14 residues in the CDR3. Unmatched junction bases numbered 2, after V lost 1 base and J lost 4 bases. The germline gives CDR1 LNHDA, CDR2 SQIVND (reference sequence). CDR3 in DNA: TGTGCCAGTAGTATAGGTGGACAGGGGTACGAGCAGTACTTC. Its protein is CASSIGGQGYEQYF.

Of note for this clone: The junction departs from germline at one end; a sequencing error may be responsible. J is TRBJ1-5 and V is TRBV7-3, with a tentative D call TRBD1 (6 bases). The germline V gene has CDR1 SGHTA and CDR2 FQGTGA. There are 13 residues in the CDR3. The CDR3 sequence is CAGSLAGDQPQHF. The CDR3 DNA follows: TGTGCCGGCAGCTTAGCAGGGGATCAGCCCCAGCATTTT.

The CDR3 sequence: CASSTGTGITEAFF. For the CDR3, the DNA is TGTGCCAGCAGCACCGGGACAGGTATAACTGAAGCTTTCTTT. This chain joins TRBV27 and TRBJ1-1; 8 bases fit TRBD1. The V gene's germline CDR1 is MNHEY and CDR2 SMNVEV (reference sequence). The length of the CDR3 is 14 residues. V was pared by 6 bases and J by 5 bases, with 8 bases of the junction left unmatched.

The chain combines TRBV6-5 with TRBJ2-3; 10 bases agree with TRBD1. Germline trimming cut 6 bases from V and 8 bases from J; bases unmatched to any gene: 8. The CDR3 totals 14 residues. The germline V gene has CDR1 MNHEY and CDR2 SVGAGI. The CDR3 DNA reads as TGTGCCAGCAGGCACGACAGGGGGCTACGTACGCAGTATTTT. As protein: CASRHDRGLRTQYF.

This chain connects TRBV19 to TRBJ2-3; 8 nucleotides line up with TRBD2. J lost 4 bases, V lost 4 bases, and 10 bases had no gene match. Germline assignment: CDR1 LNHDA and CDR2 SQIVND (reference sequence). The CDR3 covers 16 residues. Here the CDR3 DNA reads TGTGCCAGTAGTAAGATGAGCGGGGGCTCTGCAGATACGCAGTATTTT. Translation gives CASSKMSGGSADTQYF. Variable domain in full (rest from reference TRBV19 and TRBJ2-3): DGGITQSPKYLFRKEGQNVTLSCEQNLNHDAMYWYRQDPGQGLRLIYYSQIVNDFQKGDIAEGYSVSREKKESFPLTVTSAQKNPTAFYLCASSKMSGGSADTQYFGPGTRLTVL.

Worth noting for this clone: No DNA is shown, since the ends of the CDR3 on it are uncertain; the CDR3 is the one TCRdb lists. The chain combines TRBV21-1 with TRBJ1-2; the D call of TRBD1 is as the table states it, not checked on the DNA. TRBV21-1 is shown as a pseudogene. Both ends counted, the CDR3 spans 15 residues. CDR3: CASSKVARGAYGYTF.

V gene TRBV25-1 combines with J gene TRBJ2-1; D ambiguous. The germline CDR1 and CDR2 sequences are MGHDK and SYGVNS. Trimming stripped 3 bases from V and 9 bases from J, with 6 bases between. The CDR3 covers 11 residues. CDR3 sequence: CASSDPGEQFF. As DNA, the CDR3 is TGTGCCAGCAGTGACCCGGGTGAGCAGTTCTTC.

The chain has TRBV6-5 and TRBJ2-7; 8 bases are a match to TRBD1. J gave up 2 bases and V 7 bases, and 7 bases lay outside the gene matches. The CDR3 has 14 amino acids. The germline V gene has CDR1 MNHEY and CDR2 SVGAGI. The CDR3 spells CASNTGQVAYEQYF. As DNA, the CDR3 is TGTGCCAGCAATACGGGACAGGTCGCCTACGAGCAGTACTTC.

This chain's CDR3 is CASSIIQGAGANVLTF. CDR3 coding DNA: TGTGCCAGTAGTATAATCCAGGGGGCTGGGGCCAACGTCCTGACTTTC. The rearrangement links TRBV19 to TRBJ2-6; 7 bases are shared with TRBD1. Germline assignment: CDR1 LNHDA and CDR2 SQIVND (reference sequence). CDR3 length: 16 amino acids. V gave up 2 bases and J gave up 2 bases; unmatched junction bases: 3.

The chain joins TRBV5-1 to TRBJ2-2; D perhaps matches TRBD2 (6 bases). The CDR3 covers 15 residues. Germline values: CDR1 SGHRS, CDR2 YFSETQ. V was clipped by 6 bases and J by 4 bases, with 16 bases between them. CDR3 DNA sequence: TGCGCCAGCAAGGACCAGCGGGTGGGCACCGGGGAGCTGTTTTTT. Protein: CASKDQRVGTGELFF. The full variable domain, completed using reference TRBV5-1 and TRBJ2-2, is KAGVTQTPRYLIKTRGQQVTLSCSPISGHRSVSWYQQTPGQGLQFLFEYFSETQRNKGNFPGRFSGRQFSNSRSEMNVSTLELGDSALYLCASKDQRVGTGELFFGEGSRLTVL.

The J gene is TRBJ2-7, the V gene TRBV10-3, with 9 nucleotides matching TRBD1. The junction had 8 bases not matched to a gene; V was cut back by 2 bases and J by 6 bases. The V gene's germline CDR1 is ENHRY and CDR2 SYGVKD. The CDR3 length is 15 residues. Here the CDR3 reads CAISENRGLSSEQYF. In nucleotides, the CDR3 is TGTGCCATCAGTGAGAACAGGGGGCTGAGTTCCGAGCAGTACTTC.

The chain combines TRBV9 with TRBJ1-2; D may be TRBD1 (5 bases). The germline V gene has CDR1 SGDLS and CDR2 YYNGEE. V lost 4 bases and J lost 7, with 17 bases in between. CDR3 length: 14 amino acids. Here the CDR3 reads CASSQTGGKGGYTF. In DNA form, the CDR3 reads TGTGCCAGCAGCCAAACGGGGGGGAAGGGTGGCTACACCTTC.

The rearrangement uses TRBV2 and TRBJ1-2; the match to TRBD1 covers 7 bases. V was pared by 6 bases and J by 3 bases, with 7 bases of the junction left unmatched. Germline V gene sequence: CDR1 SNHLY, CDR2 FYNNEI. There are 14 residues in the CDR3. CDR3 protein: CASSVNRGHYGYTF. In DNA form, the CDR3 reads TGTGCCAGCAGCGTCAACAGGGGCCACTATGGCTACACCTTC.

The chain couples TRBV9 to TRBJ1-2, with 9 bases that match TRBD1. The CDR3 has 14 residues. Germline lookup yields CDR1 SGDLS and CDR2 YYNGEE. V was clipped by 5 bases and J by 2 bases; unmatched bases: 4. In DNA form, the CDR3 reads TGTGCCAGCAGAAGGGGACAGGGCAACTATGGCTACACCTTC. Protein: CASRRGQGNYGYTF. The full variable domain, rest sourced from reference TRBV9 and TRBJ1-2, is DSGVTQTPKHLITATGQRVTLRCSPRSGDLSVYWYQQSLDQGLQFLIQYYNGEERAKGNILERFSAQQFPDLHSELNLSSLELGDSALYFCASRRGQGNYGYTFGSGTRLTVV.

V is TRBV7-2 and J is TRBJ2-4; D gene ambiguous. Per the germline V gene, CDR1 is SGHTA and CDR2 is FQGNSA. The CDR3 is made up of 15 amino acids. V lost 3 bases and J 0 bases, leaving 9 bases between the germline ends. The CDR3 sequence is CASSFSEVAKNIQYF. The CDR3 DNA follows: TGTGCCAGCAGCTTTAGTGAGGTAGCCAAAAACATTCAGTACTTC.

A single count supports this clone. The chain recombines TRBV11-1 with TRBJ1-2, with unresolved D. The CDR3 has 13 amino acids. V lost 6 bases and J lost 8, with 16 bases in between. Germline CDR1 reads SGHAT; CDR2 reads FQDESV (reference sequence). DNA of the CDR3: TGTGCCAGCAGGGGCTCCAATTTCGCAGGCTACACCTTC. Amino acids: CASRGSNFAGYTF. The whole variable domain, remainder taken from reference TRBV11-1 and TRBJ1-2, is EAEVAQSPRYKITEKSQAVAFWCDPISGHATLYWYRQILGQGPELLVQFQDESVVDDSQLPKDRFSAERLKGVDSTLKIQPAELGDSAMYLCASRGSNFAGYTFGSGTRLTVV.

V is TRBV19 and J is TRBJ2-7; 8 bases agree with TRBD2. Losses at the gene ends were 6 bases for V and 0 bases for J; bases not matched to a gene: 13. The CDR3 totals 17 residues. Germline CDR1 LNHDA, CDR2 SQIVND (reference sequence). CDR3 amino acids: CASRVGSGKGISYEQYF. The CDR3 DNA reads TGTGCCAGTAGAGTCGGTAGCGGGAAGGGGATCTCCTACGAGCAGTACTTC.

CDR3 DNA sequence: TGTGCCAGCAGCCCCCGGGACAGGGGTCCTTATGGCTACACCTTC. Translated: CASSPRDRGPYGYTF. The gene calls are TRBV9 and TRBJ1-2; 10 nucleotides line up with TRBD1. Germline CDR1 and CDR2: SGDLS and YYNGEE. Trimming removed 4 bases from V and 5 bases from J; junction bases left unmatched: 8. CDR3 length: 15 residues.

The V gene is TRBV2, the J gene TRBJ1-2; no firm D call. CDR1 SNHLY and CDR2 FYNNEI come from the germline V gene. There are 14 residues in the CDR3. Trimming pared 6 bases from V and 4 bases from J, leaving 15 bases between. The CDR3 region is CASSSGSWSYGYTF. CDR3 DNA: TGTGCCAGCAGCTCGGGGTCTTGGAGCTATGGCTACACCTTC.

The chain carries TRBV18 and TRBJ2-5, with TRBD1 identical over 8 bases. V lost 2 bases, J lost 5 bases, and 1 base stayed unmatched. CDR1 is KGHSH, CDR2 LQKENI, per germline. CDR3 size: 13 residues. In DNA form, the CDR3 reads TGTGCCAGCTCACCAGACAGGGGCGAGACCCAGTACTTC. Translation gives CASSPDRGETQYF. Supplemented by reference TRBV18 and TRBJ2-5, the full variable domain reads NAGVMQNPRHLVRRRGQEARLRCSPMKGHSHVYWYRQLPEEGLKFMVYLQKENIIDESGMPKERFSAEFPKEGPSILRIQQVVRGDSAAYFCASSPDRGETQYFGPGTRLLVL.

The rearrangement links TRBV5-8 to TRBJ1-5; D is undetermined. The CDR3 length is 13 residues. Germline values: CDR1 SGHTS, CDR2 YDEGEE. Trimming removed 0 bases at V and 7 bases at J, with 8 bases between. This CDR3 is CASSLGLAQPQHF. For the CDR3, the DNA is TGTGCCAGCAGCTTGGGTCTAGCCCAGCCCCAGCATTTT.

V is TRBV7-2 and J is TRBJ1-2; 7 bases map to TRBD1. Trimming at V came to 4 bases and at J to 3 bases, leaving 5 bases not matched to a gene. In germline, CDR1 is SGHTA, CDR2 FQGNSA. This CDR3 spans 14 amino acids. The CDR3 is CASSSDRVDYGYTF. The DNA of the CDR3 is TGTGCCAGCAGCTCAGACAGGGTCGACTATGGCTACACCTTC.

Written as DNA, the CDR3 is TGTGCCACTCTGATCGGGACAGGGGGCTACACTGAAGCTTTCTTT. Translating it yields CATLIGTGGYTEAFF. The chain employs TRBV6-1 and TRBJ1-1; 12 bases match TRBD1. The V gene end was trimmed by 10 bases and the J gene end by 3 bases; junction bases not matched to a gene: 9. The CDR3 extends over 15 amino acids. Germline V gene sequence: CDR1 MNHNS, CDR2 SASEGT.

This sequence joins TRBV9 and TRBJ2-7; 12 positions match TRBD1. Losses at the gene ends were 2 bases for V and 2 bases for J; bases not matched to a gene: 2. This CDR3 is 15 amino acids long. From germline, CDR1 is SGDLS and CDR2 YYNGEE. In nucleotides, the CDR3 is TGTGCCAGCAGCGTTCGGGACAGGGGGCCCTACGAGCAGTACTTC. This translates into CASSVRDRGPYEQYF.

The genes are TRBV5-1 and TRBJ2-7, with 8 bases fitting TRBD1. Losses at the gene ends were 4 bases for V and 3 bases for J; bases not matched to a gene: 9. This CDR3 is built from 15 residues. From germline, CDR1 is SGHRS and CDR2 YFSETQ. CDR3 in DNA: TGCGCCAGCAGCAAAGGGACAGGATCAAACTACGAGCAGTACTTC. This encodes CASSKGTGSNYEQYF.

The chain combines TRBV5-5 with TRBJ1-4; 8 bases agree with TRBD1. CDR3 size: 15 residues. The J segment lost 8 bases and the V segment lost 1 base, leaving 7 bases of the junction unmatched. CDR1 SGHKS and CDR2 YYEKEE come from the germline V gene (reference sequence). CDR3: CASSLYTGGEEKLFF. The CDR3 DNA follows: TGTGCCAGCAGCTTGTACACAGGGGGTGAGGAAAAACTGTTTTTT.

This clone is a singleton in its sample. The chain joins TRBV7-9 to TRBJ2-2, with 8 bases fitting TRBD2. The CDR3 sequence is 13 residues long. CDR1 and CDR2 from the germline V gene are SEHNR and FQNEAQ (reference sequence). The CDR3 nucleotides read TGTGCTCCGGGGGGGCCGGGGACCGGGGAGCTGTTTTTT. Its translation is CAPGGPGTGELFF.

The CDR3 region has the DNA TGTGCCAGCTCACCCGGCGGGGGAAACACCATATATTTT. Amino acid sequence: CASSPGGGNTIYF. The rearrangement joins TRBV18 to TRBJ1-3; no clear D gene. V shed 3 bases and J shed 4 bases, with 7 bases lying between them. The CDR3 extends over 13 amino acids. Per germline, CDR1 KGHSH and CDR2 LQKENI.

The chain carries TRBV19 and TRBJ2-1; 9 bases map to TRBD2. Per the germline V gene, CDR1 is LNHDA and CDR2 is SQIVND (reference sequence). CDR3 length: 15 residues. The V and J ends lost 7 bases and 5 bases, in that order; junction bases with no gene match: 9. The CDR3 DNA reads as TGTGCCAGTATCCTCGCGGGGGGGCCCCACAATGAGCAGTTCTTC. It yields the protein CASILAGGPHNEQFF.

This clone was observed a single time. The chain recombines TRBV5-1 with TRBJ1-2; 8 nucleotides agree with TRBD1. The CDR3 length is 17 residues. Germline V gene sequence: CDR1 SGHRS, CDR2 YFSETQ. The V and J ends lost 4 bases and 6 bases, in that order; junction bases with no gene match: 17. The CDR3 sequence: CASSGTGTGAQANGYTF. CDR3 nucleotide sequence: TGCGCCAGCAGCGGAACCGGGACAGGCGCCCAAGCTAATGGCTACACCTTC.